These 10 T cell receptor beta chains were sequenced from one sample in a study of regulatory T cells in long-lasting Graves disease. Documented time point: newly diagnosed GD, antithyroid drugs for less than 3 months. After RNA was extracted from PBMCs, the TCR library was made from it. CDR3-region Arm-PCR and iRepertoire HTBI primers produced the TCR beta libraries. TCRdb reanalysed the multiplex PCR reads using MiXCR and keeps one entry per CDR3 protein. Here the sample spans hundreds of thousands of distinct CDR3 sequences, roughly 14% being singletons. The same data also went into a second study, on T cells in Graves' hyperthyroidism and ophthalmopathy.

The material sequenced was peripheral blood mononuclear cells (PBMCs), taken at new diagnosis, from a patient treated with antithyroid drugs. Source of these receptors: a man in his thirties or forties with Graves disease.

The V and J genes are TRBV29-1 and TRBJ2-2, with a weak D call TRBD2 (5 bases). The CDR3 spans 11 residues. V was trimmed by 4 bases and J by 8 bases, leaving 8 bases between them. Looked up from germline, CDR1 is SQVTM and CDR2 is ANQGSEA. The DNA of the CDR3 is TGCAGCGTTGGATGGGAGGGGGAGCTGTTTTTT. Amino acid sequence: CSVGWEGELFF.

This clonotype was counted ten times or more. The chain is built from TRBV7-2 and TRBJ2-2; possibly TRBD1 or TRBD2 for D (5 bases each). This CDR3 has 15 residues. With 5 bases removed from V and 1 base from J, the gap between germline ends came to 11 bases. Germline CDR1 and CDR2: SGHTA and FQGNSA. CDR3 sequence reads: CASSKGTLNTGELFF. CDR3 DNA: TGTGCCAGCAGCAAAGGGACCTTGAACACCGGGGAGCTGTTTTTT.

Only one count was recorded for this clonotype. A clone one base away is much larger, so this may be a read error. This sequence joins TRBV7-2 and TRBJ2-1, with TRBD2 as a possible D gene (6 bases). Germline-derived CDR1 and CDR2 are SGHTA and FQGNSA. This CDR3 is built from 15 residues. Trimming removed 5 bases from V and 4 bases from J, with 15 bases in between. Here the CDR3 reads CASSASSAIYNEQFF. CDR3 nucleotide sequence: TGTGCCAGCAGCGCTTCTAGCGCAATTTACAATGAGCAGTTCTTC.

This clonotype showed up just a few times. This chain connects TRBV10-3 to TRBJ1-3; D is uncertain. The CDR3 is 14 amino acids. V dropped 2 bases and J dropped 0 bases, with 5 bases sitting between them. Germline values: CDR1 ENHRY, CDR2 SYGVKD. The CDR3 loop is CAISEAVSGNTIYF. The CDR3 DNA reads as TGTGCCATCAGTGAGGCAGTCTCTGGAAACACCATATATTTT.

Ten or more counts support this clonotype. The V and J genes are TRBV7-3 and TRBJ2-3; D may correspond to TRBD1 or TRBD2 (5 bases each). The CDR3 loop spans 15 amino acids. V was cut by 4 bases and J by 1 base, with 12 bases left in between. Germline V gives CDR1 SGHTA, CDR2 FQGTGA. Here the CDR3 reads CASSSRGGRTDTQYF. The CDR3 bases are TGTGCCAGCAGCTCGAGGGGCGGGCGCACAGATACGCAGTATTTT.

With regard to this clonotype: A much more abundant neighbour one base away suggests this may be a read error. This chain uses TRBV30 with TRBJ1-1, with D maybe TRBD1 (6 bases). Germline CDR1 GTSNPN, CDR2 SVGIG (reference sequence). This CDR3 is 14 amino acids long. The CDR3 DNA sequence: TGTGACTGGAGGGACATTCGGTCCCCCATCCAAGCTTTCTTT. The encoded protein is CDWRDIRSPIQAFF.

This clonotype was counted only a few times. Relative to the germline gene, one junction end is altered; a read error may explain this. The chain employs TRBV24-1 and TRBJ2-7; D is unclear. Per germline, CDR1 KGHDR and CDR2 SFDVKD. This CDR3 is 14 amino acids long. CDR3 sequence reads: CATLAPHPPYEQHF. DNA of the CDR3: TGTGCCACCTTAGCTCCTCACCCACCCTACGAGCAGCACTTC.

V usage is TRBV19 and J usage is TRBJ2-1; 8 nucleotides match TRBD2. In germline, CDR1 is LNHDA, CDR2 SQIVND (reference sequence). The trim removed 6 bases at V and 1 base at J, leaving 8 bases unmatched. The CDR3 is 16 residues long. The CDR3 loop reads CASRASGRLSYNEQFF. CDR3 nucleotides: TGTGCCAGTAGGGCGAGCGGGAGATTGTCCTACAATGAGCAGTTCTTC.

This clonotype was counted at least ten times. The chain has TRBV7-2 and TRBJ2-3; TRBD2 agrees at 8 bases. Germline CDR1 is SGHTA and CDR2 is FQGNSA. The CDR3 runs to 15 residues. J gave up 3 bases and V 5 bases, and 7 bases lay outside the gene matches. The DNA of the CDR3 is TGTGCCAGCAGCCCGGGGACTAGGCTGACAGATACGCAGTATTTT. It specifies CASSPGTRLTDTQYF.

There are a few counts of this clonotype. The chain has TRBV5-8 and TRBJ2-7; D is ambiguous. From germline, CDR1 is SGHTS and CDR2 YDEGEE. The CDR3 loop spans 12 amino acids. Trimming shortened V by 1 base and J by 6 bases, and 8 bases separated the two germline ends. The CDR3 here is CASSLSLGEQYF. In DNA, the CDR3 is TGTGCCAGCAGCTTGAGCCTCGGCGAGCAGTACTTC. Drawing the rest from reference TRBV5-8 and TRBJ2-7, the complete variable domain is EAGVTQSPTHLIKTRGQQATLRCSPISGHTSVYWYQQALGLGLQFLLWYDEGEERNRGNFPPRFSGRQFPNYSSELNVNALELEDSALYLCASSLSLGEQYFGPGTRLTVT.